This passage covers 21 T cell receptor beta chains from one sample sequenced in a study of patients and donors after allogeneic stem cell transplantation. TCRdb processed the RT-PCR reads anew with MiXCR; each CDR3 protein has one entry. The data show roughly 940,000 distinct CDR3 sequences, approximately 18% seen once. Sequencing was done on a sample of blood, either unsorted or a sorted T cell fraction (not recorded which). The origin of the receptors is a human donor who was either an allogeneic HSCT recipient or a stem cell or donor lymphocyte infusion donor (not recorded which). It is not recorded whose cells these are; they may come from a transplant donor.

The CDR3 sequence is CSARDRQSPPDTQYF. CDR3 nucleotide sequence: TGCAGTGCTAGAGATCGGCAGAGCCCCCCAGATACGCAGTATTTT. V gene TRBV20-1 combines with J gene TRBJ2-3; D call uncertain. Trimming took off 0 bases at V and 4 bases at J, with 14 bases between the two ends. Per germline, CDR1 DFQATT and CDR2 SNEGSKA (reference sequence). The CDR3 is made up of 15 amino acids.

This clonotype was seen more than once but under ten times. The chain joins TRBV4-3 to TRBJ1-6; 9 bases are a match to TRBD1. V lost 3 bases to trimming and J lost 6 bases; unmatched junction nucleotides: 3. The germline V gene has CDR1 LGHNA and CDR2 YSLEER. CDR3 length equals 15 residues. The CDR3 DNA sequence: TGCGCCAGCAGCCAGGGGACAGGGATTAATTCACCCCTCCACTTT. This translates into CASSQGTGINSPLHF.

Note on this clonotype: This sequence may be a read error, since a much larger clone differs from it by one base. The chain combines TRBV5-1 with TRBJ1-1, with 7 positions matching TRBD1. Trimming took 3 bases from V and 3 from J; bases not matched to a gene: 2. CDR1 is SGHRS, CDR2 YFSETQ, per germline. The CDR3 has 13 residues. The CDR3, as DNA: TGCGCCAGCAGCTCGGGACAGCACACTGAAGCTTTCTTT. Encoded protein: CASSSGQHTEAFF. Using reference TRBV5-1 and TRBJ1-1 for the parts outside the CDR3, the full variable domain is KAGVTQTPRYLIKTRGQQVTLSCSPISGHRSVSWYQQTPGQGLQFLFEYFSETQRNKGNFPGRFSGRQFSNSRSEMNVSTLELGDSALYLCASSSGQHTEAFFGQGTRLTVV.

Only one count was recorded for this clonotype. The chain's CDR3 is CASTSGPGIQPQHF. CDR3 DNA sequence: TGTGCCAGCACCTCGGGTCCTGGGATACAGCCCCAGCATTTT. The chain is built from TRBV6-2 or TRBV6-3 and TRBJ1-5; D remains unclear. The CDR3 is 14 amino acids. Per germline, CDR1 MNHEY and CDR2 SVGEGT. Deletions cut 7 bases from V and 7 bases from J, with 17 bases between.

The chain employs TRBV4-2 and TRBJ2-2; D is uncertain. Germline V gene data show CDR1 as LGHNA and CDR2 as YNFKEQ. Deletions cut 1 base from V and 1 base from J, with 7 bases between. The CDR3 is 15 amino acids. CDR3 sequence: CASSQGHENTGELFF. In DNA form, the CDR3 reads TGTGCCAGCAGCCAAGGCCACGAGAACACCGGGGAGCTGTTTTTT.

This clonotype has only a few counts. The chain is built from TRBV5-5 and TRBJ2-7, with 8 bases identical to TRBD1. Germline V gene lookup returns CDR1 SGHKS and CDR2 YYEKEE (reference sequence). The CDR3 sequence is 15 residues long. V was pared by 0 bases and J by 1 base, with 3 bases of the junction left unmatched. In DNA form, the CDR3 reads TGTGCCAGCAGCTTGGAGGACAGGGTTTCCTACGAGCAGTACTTC. This translates into CASSLEDRVSYEQYF. The complete variable domain, with remaining parts taken from reference TRBV5-5 and TRBJ2-7, reads DAGVTQSPTHLIKTRGQQVTLRCSPISGHKSVSWYQQVLGQGPQFIFQYYEKEERGRGNFPDRFSARQFPNYSSELNVNALLLGDSALYLCASSLEDRVSYEQYFGPGTRLTVT.

The chain recombines TRBV12-3 or TRBV12-4 with TRBJ1-1; 7 bases match TRBD1. The V gene end was trimmed by 3 bases and the J gene end by 1 base; junction bases not matched to a gene: 8. The CDR3 spans 16 residues. CDR3 in amino acids: CASSFGGGAGNTEAFF. CDR3 nucleotides: TGTGCCAGCAGTTTTGGAGGGGGCGCCGGGAACACTGAAGCTTTCTTT.

This clonotype occurred a few times. The chain uses TRBV7-7 and TRBJ2-2; 9 bases map to TRBD1. Germline V lookup: CDR1 SSHAT, CDR2 FNYEAQ (reference sequence). V dropped 5 bases and J dropped 0; count of bases not matched to a gene: 7. The length of the CDR3 is 17 residues. The CDR3: CASSPPGQGTNTGELFF. In nucleotides, the CDR3 is TGTGCCAGCAGCCCACCGGGACAGGGAACGAACACCGGGGAGCTGTTTTTT.

The rearrangement links TRBV27 to TRBJ2-2; TRBD2 matches at 9 bases. Trimming at V came to 6 bases and at J to 4 bases, leaving 6 bases not matched to a gene. This CDR3 is built from 15 residues. Germline loops: CDR1 MNHEY, CDR2 SMNVEV (reference sequence). CDR3 bases: TGTGCCAGCAGAGGGGCTAGCGGGGCCACCGGGGAGCTGTTTTTT. The encoded protein is CASRGASGATGELFF.

This sequence joins TRBV12-3 or TRBV12-4 and TRBJ2-7, with 7 bases that match TRBD1. V was pared by 5 bases and J by 2 bases, with 0 bases of the junction left unmatched. The CDR3 has 12 residues. The CDR3 coding sequence is TGTGCCAGCAGTGACAGGGCCTACGAGCAGTACTTC. It specifies CASSDRAYEQYF.

This clonotype was detected a few times. The V call is TRBV4-2, the J call TRBJ2-7, with unresolved D. Germline lookup yields CDR1 LGHNA and CDR2 YNFKEQ. This CDR3 region has 17 residues. V was shortened by 0 bases and J by 3 bases, with 18 bases between the two germline ends. CDR3 nucleotide sequence: TGTGCCAGCAGCCAAGAATCTCCAGTGATGGTGGTCTACGAGCAGTACTTC. It translates to CASSQESPVMVVYEQYF.

This rearrangement joins TRBV14 to TRBJ2-3, with D perhaps given as TRBD1 or TRBD2 (5 bases each). V was trimmed by 0 bases and J by 1 base, leaving 11 bases between them. The germline CDR1 and CDR2 sequences are SGHDN and FVKESK. The CDR3 has 16 residues. The CDR3 protein is CASSQDGAEGTDTQYF. In DNA, the CDR3 is TGTGCCAGCAGCCAAGACGGGGCGGAGGGCACAGATACGCAGTATTTT.

This clonotype has more than one count but fewer than ten. The J gene is TRBJ2-7, the V gene TRBV19; D gene unclear. In germline, CDR1 is LNHDA, CDR2 SQIVND (reference sequence). The CDR3 runs to 15 residues. V dropped 4 bases and J dropped 5 bases, with 18 bases sitting between them. The CDR3 DNA reads TGTGCCAGTAGTAGTGACTTAACAAGAAGGGACGAGCAGTACTTC. Protein product: CASSSDLTRRDEQYF. Together with reference TRBV19 and TRBJ2-7, the CDR3 gives the full variable domain: DGGITQSPKYLFRKEGQNVTLSCEQNLNHDAMYWYRQDPGQGLRLIYYSQIVNDFQKGDIAEGYSVSREKKESFPLTVTSAQKNPTAFYLCASSSDLTRRDEQYFGPGTRLTVT.

The V and J genes are TRBV7-9 and TRBJ2-3, with 8 bases lining up with TRBD1. Losses at the gene ends were 4 bases for V and 4 bases for J; bases not matched to a gene: 10. Germline values: CDR1 SEHNR, CDR2 FQNEAQ (reference sequence). The CDR3 totals 16 residues. Here the CDR3 DNA reads TGTGCCAGCAGCTGGGGGACAGGCACCCTGGCAGATACGCAGTATTTT. The encoded protein is CASSWGTGTLADTQYF.

J is TRBJ1-2 and V is TRBV20-1; TRBD1 is a possible D gene (6 bases). Germline CDR1 DFQATT, CDR2 SNEGSKA (reference sequence). V was pared by 6 bases and J by 4 bases, with 15 bases between. CDR3 length: 13 amino acids. The CDR3 coding sequence is TGCAGTGCGCTTGGGGGGGCGGCCTATGGCTACACCTTC. Translated: CSALGGAAYGYTF.

This clonotype was seen only a few times. V usage is TRBV5-1 and J usage is TRBJ2-5; D gene unclear. CDR3 length: 15 residues. V dropped 4 bases and J dropped 0 bases, with 13 bases sitting between them. Germline CDR1 is SGHRS and CDR2 is YFSETQ. The CDR3 DNA follows: TGCGCCAGCAGCCCCGGACGGCTTAACCAAGAGACCCAGTACTTC. This codes for CASSPGRLNQETQYF.

This chain links TRBV5-1 with TRBJ2-7, with TRBD2 matching 12 bases. The CDR3 totals 16 residues. Losses at the gene ends were 4 bases for V and 3 bases for J; bases not matched to a gene: 8. Germline V CDR1 and CDR2: SGHRS, YFSETQ. This CDR3 is CASSPGLAGKIYEQYF. CDR3 sequence (DNA): TGCGCCAGCAGCCCGGGACTAGCGGGCAAGATCTACGAGCAGTACTTC.

In its sample, this clonotype was seen many times. The gene calls are TRBV12-3 or TRBV12-4 and TRBJ2-7; possibly TRBD2 for D (6 bases). The CDR3 loop spans 12 amino acids. Trimming stripped 3 bases from V and 7 bases from J, with 10 bases between. This chain's CDR3 is CASSLRGGEQYF. As DNA, the CDR3 is TGTGCCAGCAGTTTGAGGGGAGGAGAGCAGTACTTC.

There are a few counts of this clonotype. V gene TRBV6-1 combines with J gene TRBJ2-1; TRBD2 is a possible D gene (5 bases). The V end was cut by 7 bases, the J end by 6 bases, with 19 bases between. Germline-derived CDR1 and CDR2 are MNHNS and SASEGT. This CDR3 comprises 15 residues. In DNA, the CDR3 is TGTGCCAGCATAGAGGGTGACTCCGAGAGCAATGAGCAGTTCTTC. This codes for CASIEGDSESNEQFF.

The chain combines TRBV7-6 with TRBJ1-2; D not resolved. The germline V gene has CDR1 SGHVS and CDR2 FNYEAQ. The CDR3 runs to 13 residues. V was shortened by 2 bases and J by 4 bases, with 8 bases between the two germline ends. CDR3 DNA: TGTGCCAGCAGCTTATCTGAAGCCTATGGCTACACCTTC. Protein: CASSLSEAYGYTF.

J is TRBJ1-1 and V is TRBV5-5; D gene ambiguous. Germline loops: CDR1 SGHKS, CDR2 YYEKEE (reference sequence). CDR3 length: 14 residues. Deletions cut 1 base from V and 5 bases from J, with 12 bases between. Written as DNA, the CDR3 is TGTGCCAGCAGCTTGAATCCGTCAGGTACTGAAGCTTTCTTT. Encoded protein: CASSLNPSGTEAFF.